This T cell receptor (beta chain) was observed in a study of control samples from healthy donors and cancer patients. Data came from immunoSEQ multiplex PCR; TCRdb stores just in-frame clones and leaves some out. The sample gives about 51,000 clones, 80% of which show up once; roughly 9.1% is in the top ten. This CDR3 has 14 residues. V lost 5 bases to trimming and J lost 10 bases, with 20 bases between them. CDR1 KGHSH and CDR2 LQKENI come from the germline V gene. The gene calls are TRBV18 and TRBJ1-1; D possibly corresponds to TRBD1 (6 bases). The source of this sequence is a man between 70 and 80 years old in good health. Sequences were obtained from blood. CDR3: CASSSDSGGGGAFF. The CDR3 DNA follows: TGTGCCAGCTCATCGGACAGCGGTGGAGGGGGAGCTTTCTTT.